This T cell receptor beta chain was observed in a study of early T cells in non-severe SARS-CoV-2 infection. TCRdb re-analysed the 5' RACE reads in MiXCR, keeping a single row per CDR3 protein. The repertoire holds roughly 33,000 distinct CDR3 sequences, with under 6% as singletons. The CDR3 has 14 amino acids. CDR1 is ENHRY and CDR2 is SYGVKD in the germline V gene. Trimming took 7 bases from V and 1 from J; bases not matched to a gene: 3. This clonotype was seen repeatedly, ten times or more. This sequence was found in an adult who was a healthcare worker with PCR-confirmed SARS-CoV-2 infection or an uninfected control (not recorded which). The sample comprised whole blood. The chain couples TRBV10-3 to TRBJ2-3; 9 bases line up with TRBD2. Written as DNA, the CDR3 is TGTGCCATCACTCAGCGGGGGGGCACAGATACGCAGTATTTT. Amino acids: CAITQRGGTDTQYF.